This T cell receptor beta chain was recovered during a study of spatial heterogeneity in lung cancer. In the study overall: Within raw reads, each unique TCR and UMI combination appeared on average more than ten times. General study results and limits: Resection blood, more than follow-up blood, showed ubiquitous expanded tumor TCRs.

Described time point: sample taken at primary tumor resection. Whole RNA, isolated from tumor, nontumor lung or frozen PBMC, was sequenced without prior sorting. Samples were obtained from 70 or so donors, all untreated early-stage non-small cell lung cancer patients. Germline loops: CDR1 SGHNT, CDR2 YYREEE (reference sequence). The CDR3 contains 15 residues. V was pared by 3 bases and J by 6 bases, with 7 bases of the junction left unmatched. The sample holds many counts of this clonotype. Its target is unknown. Single TCR cDNA molecules each had their own unique molecular identifier. TCRdb re-called the 5' RACE reads through MiXCR, storing one row per CDR3 protein. The data show 30,000 to 40,000 distinct CDR3 sequences, 5.2% seen once.

The sequenced sample was PBMCs, obtained at surgery. The rearrangement uses TRBV5-4 and TRBJ2-2; 8 bases fit TRBD2. This TCR derives from a female donor with early-stage non-small cell lung cancer. CDR3: CASSSGTSFSGELFF. The CDR3 coding sequence is TGTGCCAGCAGCTCCGGGACTAGTTTTTCCGGGGAGCTGTTTTTT. Together with reference TRBV5-4 and TRBJ2-2, the CDR3 gives the full variable domain: ETGVTQSPTHLIKTRGQQVTLRCSSQSGHNTVSWYQQALGQGPQFIFQYYREEENGRGNFPPRFSGLQFPNYSSELNVNALELDDSALYLCASSSGTSFSGELFFGEGSRLTVL.